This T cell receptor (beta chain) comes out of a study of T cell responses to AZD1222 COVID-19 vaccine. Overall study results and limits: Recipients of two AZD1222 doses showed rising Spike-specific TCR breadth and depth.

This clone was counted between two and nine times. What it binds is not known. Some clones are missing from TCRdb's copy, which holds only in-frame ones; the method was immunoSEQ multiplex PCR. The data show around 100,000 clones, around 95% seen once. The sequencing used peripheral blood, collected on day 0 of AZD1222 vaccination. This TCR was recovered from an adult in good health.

The CDR3 is CAGEDRGYGYTF. The CDR3 DNA sequence: TGTGCCGGTGAGGACAGGGGGTATGGCTACACCTTC. V and J are TRBV2 and TRBJ1-2; TRBD1 matches at 10 bases. Trimming took 11 bases from V and 5 from J; bases not matched to a gene: 5. This CDR3 comprises 12 residues. The germline V gene has CDR1 SNHLY and CDR2 FYNNEI.